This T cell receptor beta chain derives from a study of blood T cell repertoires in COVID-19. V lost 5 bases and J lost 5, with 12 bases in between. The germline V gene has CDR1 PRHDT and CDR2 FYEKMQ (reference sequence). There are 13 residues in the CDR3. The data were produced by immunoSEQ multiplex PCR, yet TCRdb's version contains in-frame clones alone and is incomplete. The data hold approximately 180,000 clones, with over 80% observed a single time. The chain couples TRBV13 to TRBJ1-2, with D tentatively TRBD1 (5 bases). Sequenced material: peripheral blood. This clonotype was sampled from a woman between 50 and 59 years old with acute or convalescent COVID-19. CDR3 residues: CASSLTEEYGYTF. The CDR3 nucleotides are TGTGCCAGCAGCCTGACAGAGGAGTATGGCTACACCTTC.